This TCR beta chain appears in the sequencing data of a study of cytomegalovirus exposure and HLA in healthy donors. Study details: As an earlier analysis found, 150 million to 200 million T cells yielded approximately 110 million unique TCR beta sequences.

V lost 4 bases, J lost 10 bases, and 17 bases lay in between. This CDR3 spans 14 amino acids. CDR1 MNHNS and CDR2 SASEGT come from the germline V gene. This clone was detected a few times. The study ran its PCR with 60 Vbeta and 13 Jbeta primers. Repertoires were generated with immunoSEQ multiplex PCR, while TCRdb's copy carries only in-frame clones and drops some. The sample contains over 90,000 clones, 60% to 80% of which appear only once. This receptor was obtained from a woman in her fifties or sixties in good health and CMV-seropositive. The sequenced material came from PBMCs. The chain couples TRBV6-1 to TRBJ2-1; maybe TRBD1 (5 bases). The CDR3 nucleotides read TGTGCCAGCAGTGGCACCGGACAAGTGAGGGAGCAGTTCTTC. It codes for CASSGTGQVREQFF.